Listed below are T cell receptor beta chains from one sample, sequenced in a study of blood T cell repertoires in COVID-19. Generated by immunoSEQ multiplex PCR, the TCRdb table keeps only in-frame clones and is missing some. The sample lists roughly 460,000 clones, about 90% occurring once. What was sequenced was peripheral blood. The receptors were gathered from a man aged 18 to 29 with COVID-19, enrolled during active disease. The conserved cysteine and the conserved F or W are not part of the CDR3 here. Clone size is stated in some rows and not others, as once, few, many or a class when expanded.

ASSQDPRPGEQY	TRBV4-1	TRBJ2-7	once
ASSLSGGATTGELF	TRBV5-1	TRBJ2-2	.
ASSQGALGHINIQY	TRBV3-1/TRBV3-2	TRBJ2-4	.
ASSLTGTATEAF	TRBV19	TRBJ1-1	.
ASRERASTDTQY	TRBV7-2	TRBJ2-3	.
ASSSPIGGQSTNYGYT	TRBV5-1	TRBJ1-2	.
ASSPGQGLNTEAF	TRBV18	TRBJ1-1	.
AISETGGASEAF	TRBV10-3	TRBJ1-1	.
ASSLWGDTGELF	TRBV27	TRBJ2-2	.
ASSLDRARYEQY	TRBV7-9	TRBJ2-7	.
ASQDSGANTDTQY	TRBV3-1/TRBV3-2	TRBJ2-3	.
ASSFSFPGLATRYPQIDYNEQF	TRBV28	TRBJ2-1	once
ASSVQGAGGELF	TRBV2	TRBJ2-2	.
ASSSETGGGSPLH	TRBV27	TRBJ1-6	.
ASSVSGDTEAF	TRBV9	TRBJ1-1	.
ASSKSGGTPFEQF	TRBV27	TRBJ2-1	.
ASEGVRNSPLH	TRBV28	TRBJ1-6	.
ASRQLAHEQY	TRBV5-1	TRBJ2-7	.
ASSMHTKGYT	TRBV19	TRBJ1-2	.
ASSPPGQGYNEQF	TRBV10-1	TRBJ2-1	.
ASKDKSYNEQF	TRBV2	TRBJ2-1	.
ASSERVRGSNQPQH	TRBV6-1	TRBJ1-5	few
SVTTDGGYT	TRBV29-1	TRBJ1-2	.
ASSPELASDTQY	TRBV7-9	TRBJ2-3	.
ASSIRDTLNTEAF	TRBV19	TRBJ1-1	.